This T cell receptor (beta chain) was captured in a study of technical replicates of blood from a handful of donors. The CDR3 consists of 13 residues. Per germline, CDR1 SGDLS and CDR2 YYNGEE. With 4 bases removed from V and 6 bases from J, the gap between germline ends came to 14 bases. Clones were sequenced by immunoSEQ multiplex PCR, and TCRdb holds only the in-frame ones, with some missing. The table shows about 80,000 clones, with approximately 96% occurring only once. This TCR was sampled from a human donor in good health. The V gene is TRBV9, the J gene TRBJ2-7; TRBD2 is a possible D gene (7 bases). Sequencing was performed on T cells isolated from PBMCs. The CDR3 here is CASSPGEGGEQYF. CDR3 nucleotide sequence: TGTGCCAGCAGCCCCGGGGAGGGGGGCGAGCAGTACTTC.